The sequence of this T cell receptor beta chain was determined in a study of Ad26.COV2.S vaccination and SARS-CoV-2 variants. Study-level background: Participants got Ad26.COV2.S intramuscularly, once or twice 56 days apart.

This CDR3 region has 16 residues. Germline values: CDR1 LGHDT, CDR2 YNNKEL (reference sequence). The trim removed 1 base at V and 6 bases at J, leaving 6 bases unmatched. Treatment specified: 15 to 20 received Ad26.COV2.S at low or high dose, single or two shots; a few received placebo; per-sample allocation not given. Specimens were obtained on day 63 following the first vaccine or placebo injection. The data were produced by immunoSEQ multiplex PCR, yet TCRdb's version contains in-frame clones alone and is incomplete. The data hold under 550,000 clones, with around 89% observed a single time. The TCR comes from a person between 18 and 65 years old who received the Ad26.COV2.S COVID-19 vaccine or a placebo. This chain joins TRBV3-1 (or the pseudogene TRBV3-2) and TRBJ2-3; 11 bases are shared with TRBD2. Material: peripheral blood, obtained in a trial of Ad26.COV2.S vaccine versus placebo. This CDR3 is CASSQVLAGGPDTQYF. In nucleotides, the CDR3 is TGTGCCAGCAGCCAAGTGTTAGCGGGGGGGCCGGATACGCAGTATTTT.